These 27 T cell receptor beta chains came from one sample sequenced in a study of blood T cells in healthy people across ages. Using a J-beta primer mix together with a sample-barcoded 5' primer, a second PCR was run for about 6 to 11 cycles. TCRdb analysed the 5' RACE reads with MiXCR anew, one entry per CDR3 protein. The sample shows 700,000 to 900,000 distinct CDR3 sequences, roughly 25% of them seen only once. The data also belong to a second study, concerning T cells of mothers and their children.

The sequencing sample was made of blood. The receptors here all came from a boy aged 5 to 17 in good health.

This clonotype was seen more than once but under ten times. The V call is TRBV5-6, the J call TRBJ2-4; 7 positions agree with TRBD1. V lost 0 bases to trimming and J lost 10 bases; unmatched junction nucleotides: 7. There are 14 residues in the CDR3. Germline CDR1 SGHDT, CDR2 YYEEEE. The CDR3 is CASSLAGTATIQYF. Written as DNA, the CDR3 is TGTGCCAGCAGCTTGGCCGGGACAGCTACGATTCAGTACTTC.

This clonotype was counted between two and nine times. The V call is TRBV12-3 or TRBV12-4, the J call TRBJ2-3; 7 nucleotides agree with TRBD2. This CDR3 has 15 residues. Trimming at V came to 5 bases and at J to 4 bases, leaving 9 bases not matched to a gene. CDR3 DNA: TGTGCCAGCAGTACCTGGACTAGTGTCGCAGATACGCAGTATTTT. This sequence encodes CASSTWTSVADTQYF.

Concerning this clonotype: One end of the junction does not line up with germline, which may come from a read error. The gene calls are TRBV5-4 and TRBJ2-5; D is unclear. In germline, CDR1 is SGHNT, CDR2 YYREEE (reference sequence). The CDR3 sequence is 12 residues long. As DNA, the CDR3 is TGTGCCTGCAGCCTCCACTCGGAGACCCAGTACTTC. Its protein is CACSLHSETQYF.

J is TRBJ1-1 and V is TRBV29-1; 7 bases match TRBD1. V gave up 5 bases and J gave up 3 bases; unmatched junction bases: 9. In germline, CDR1 is SQVTM, CDR2 ANQGSEA. The CDR3 sequence is 14 residues long. CDR3 sequence (DNA): TGCAGCGTTAGGCAGGGGGACCGGTACACTGAAGCTTTCTTT. It encodes CSVRQGDRYTEAFF.

The chain recombines TRBV5-1 with TRBJ1-1, with D tentatively TRBD1 (5 bases). The V and J ends lost 4 bases and 0 bases respectively, with 22 bases between them. The CDR3 consists of 18 residues. The germline gives CDR1 SGHRS, CDR2 YFSETQ. The CDR3 bases are TGCGCCAGCAGCGAGCGGACATGGGGGATCGGCATGAACACTGAAGCTTTCTTT. Its translation is CASSERTWGIGMNTEAFF.

A few counts support this clonotype. V gene TRBV3-1 combines with J gene TRBJ2-5; 13 nucleotides line up with TRBD2. The CDR3 consists of 18 residues. Germline values: CDR1 LGHDT, CDR2 YNNKEL (reference sequence). Losses at the gene ends were 6 bases for V and 5 bases for J; bases not matched to a gene: 15. The CDR3 DNA follows: TGTGCCAGCAGTCAAAATACTCGGACTAGCGGGGGCGCTGAGACCCAGTACTTC. Encoded protein: CASSQNTRTSGGAETQYF.

The chain combines TRBV5-6 with TRBJ2-7, with D perhaps TRBD1 or TRBD2 (6 bases each). CDR1 is SGHDT and CDR2 is YYEEEE in the germline V gene. V lost 4 bases to trimming and J lost 7 bases, with 15 bases between them. This CDR3 is 13 amino acids long. The DNA for the CDR3 is TGTGCCAGCAGCGGTAGGGGGGCGTGGGAGCAGTACTTC. Translated: CASSGRGAWEQYF.

This chain uses TRBV3-1 with TRBJ1-4, with a possible D match to TRBD1 (6 bases). The CDR3 has 15 amino acids. Germline V CDR1 and CDR2: LGHDT, YNNKEL (reference sequence). V gave up 3 bases and J gave up 6 bases, with 14 bases separating them. The CDR3 loop reads CASSHAGTRHEKLFF. The CDR3 region has the DNA TGTGCCAGCAGCCACGCCGGGACAAGGCATGAAAAACTGTTTTTT.

This clonotype was seen a few times. The CDR3 reads CASSQAGAGMNTEAFF. CDR3 in DNA: TGTGCCAGCAGCCAAGCTGGGGCGGGAATGAACACTGAAGCTTTCTTT. The V and J genes are TRBV3-1 and TRBJ1-1; D is perhaps TRBD1 (5 bases). The CDR3 spans 16 residues. V gave up 1 base and J gave up 0 bases, with 12 bases separating them. The V gene's germline CDR1 is LGHDT and CDR2 YNNKEL (reference sequence).

The chain carries TRBV6-2 or TRBV6-3 and TRBJ1-1; D unclear. The CDR3 spans 13 residues. V lost 6 bases, J lost 4 bases, and 12 bases lay in between. The germline V gene has CDR1 MNHEY and CDR2 SVGEGT. The CDR3 DNA reads as TGTGCCAGCAGCGCCGTGGTTGGCACTGAAGCTTTCTTT. It yields the protein CASSAVVGTEAFF.

This rearrangement joins TRBV5-1 to TRBJ2-5; tentatively, D is TRBD2 (5 bases). TRBJ2-1 matches the DNA end more closely, so the J call is doubtful. This CDR3 has 16 residues. CDR1 is SGHRS, CDR2 YFSETQ, per germline. The CDR3 spells CASSLKSGASYNEQFF. Written as DNA, the CDR3 is TGCGCCAGCAGCTTGAAGAGCGGAGCCTCCTACAATGAGCAGTTCTTC.

This clonotype has only a few counts. The chain couples TRBV28 to TRBJ2-2; TRBD2 matches at 10 bases. J was trimmed by 7 bases and V by 5 bases; bases with no gene match: 7. This CDR3 contains 15 residues. Germline CDR1 MDHEN, CDR2 SYDVKM. The CDR3 sequence is CASSLSGGTSGELFF. The CDR3, as DNA: TGTGCCAGCAGTCTTAGCGGGGGGACGAGCGGGGAGCTGTTTTTT. Combining the CDR3 with reference TRBV28 and TRBJ2-2 gives the whole variable domain DVKVTQSSRYLVKRTGEKVFLECVQDMDHENMFWYRQDPGLGLRLIYFSYDVKMKEKGDIPEGYSVSREKKERFSLILESASTNQTSMYLCASSLSGGTSGELFFGEGSRLTVL.

V usage is TRBV7-9 and J usage is TRBJ2-7, with TRBD2 matching 15 bases. The CDR3 sequence is 19 residues long. Per the germline V gene, CDR1 is SEHNR and CDR2 is FQNEAQ (reference sequence). The V segment lost 5 bases and the J segment 2 bases; nucleotides outside the gene matches: 13. In DNA, the CDR3 is TGTGCCAGCAGCCCAGGGACTAGCGGGGGGCAAAAGGTCCCCTACGAGCAGTACTTC. This sequence encodes CASSPGTSGGQKVPYEQYF.

The chain joins TRBV20-1 to TRBJ2-5, with D tentatively TRBD1 or TRBD2 (5 bases each). V lost 4 bases and J lost 8, with 14 bases in between. From germline, CDR1 is DFQATT and CDR2 SNEGSKA (reference sequence). The CDR3 loop spans 12 amino acids. The CDR3, as DNA: TGCAGTGCTATGTGGGACCGGGGCACCCAGTACTTC. Encoded protein: CSAMWDRGTQYF.

This chain links TRBV9 with TRBJ2-3; unclear D gene. This CDR3 spans 16 amino acids. Germline CDR1 reads SGDLS; CDR2 reads YYNGEE. The V end was cut by 4 bases, the J end by 1 base, with 16 bases between. CDR3 loop: CASSQEKGIGTDTQYF. Here the CDR3 DNA reads TGTGCCAGCAGCCAAGAGAAGGGAATCGGCACAGATACGCAGTATTTT. Full variable domain (missing parts from reference TRBV9 and TRBJ2-3): DSGVTQTPKHLITATGQRVTLRCSPRSGDLSVYWYQQSLDQGLQFLIQYYNGEERAKGNILERFSAQQFPDLHSELNLSSLELGDSALYFCASSQEKGIGTDTQYFGPGTRLTVL.

The rearrangement joins TRBV20-1 to TRBJ2-1; a possible D gene is TRBD1 (6 bases). The ends were cut back, 2 bases at V and 5 bases at J, with 13 bases in the middle. The CDR3 extends over 14 amino acids. Germline loops: CDR1 DFQATT, CDR2 SNEGSKA (reference sequence). CDR3 protein: CSARRPGQNNEQFF. The CDR3 DNA reads as TGCAGTGCTAGACGGCCGGGACAAAACAATGAGCAGTTCTTC.

The rearrangement joins TRBV20-1 to TRBJ1-1; D ambiguous. The V end lost 3 bases, the J end lost 0 bases, and 11 bases lay between the germline ends. The germline CDR1 and CDR2 sequences are DFQATT and SNEGSKA (reference sequence). The CDR3 is 14 residues long. CDR3 nucleotides: TGCAGTGCTAGCACCGGGAATTTGAACACTGAAGCTTTCTTT. Amino acid sequence: CSASTGNLNTEAFF.

This clonotype was recorded a few times. This rearrangement joins TRBV10-3 to TRBJ1-6, with TRBD1 matching over 8 bases. This CDR3 spans 15 amino acids. Germline CDR1 is ENHRY and CDR2 is SYGVKD. V was pared by 3 bases and J by 7 bases, with 5 bases of the junction left unmatched. CDR3 protein: CAISDRTGRNSPLHF. CDR3 sequence (DNA): TGTGCCATCAGTGACCGGACAGGGCGCAATTCACCCCTCCACTTT.

The chain carries TRBV6-1 and TRBJ2-3; 9 nucleotides align to TRBD1. There are 17 residues in the CDR3. Germline CDR1 is MNHNS and CDR2 is SASEGT. V gave up 4 bases and J gave up 0 bases; unmatched junction bases: 8. The CDR3 bases are TGTGCCAGCAGTGGTGGACAGGGGTATTCTAGCACAGATACGCAGTATTTT. It yields the protein CASSGGQGYSSTDTQYF.

The V call is TRBV24-1, the J call TRBJ2-2; D unresolved. Germline CDR1 is KGHDR and CDR2 is SFDVKD. The CDR3 extends over 16 amino acids. The germline V and J ends were trimmed by 3 bases and 3 bases, with 13 bases remaining between them. This CDR3 is CATSDMSGSYTGELFF. For the CDR3, the DNA is TGTGCCACCAGTGATATGTCCGGATCGTACACCGGGGAGCTGTTTTTT.

The gene calls are TRBV7-3 and TRBJ2-1; 14 bases fit TRBD2. With V trimmed by 6 bases and J by 0 bases, 10 bases remained unmatched. This CDR3 region has 19 residues. Germline CDR1 and CDR2: SGHTA and FQGTGA. The CDR3: CASRPPGLAGVSSYNEQFF. The CDR3, as DNA: TGTGCCAGCAGGCCTCCGGGACTAGCGGGAGTAAGCTCCTACAATGAGCAGTTCTTC. The full variable domain, its missing parts supplied by reference TRBV7-3 and TRBJ2-1, is GAGVSQTPSNKVTEKGKYVELRCDPISGHTALYWYRQSLGQGPEFLIYFQGTGAADDSGLPNDRFFAVRPEGSVSTLKIQRTERGDSAVYLCASRPPGLAGVSSYNEQFFGPGTRLTVL.

V gene TRBV15 combines with J gene TRBJ2-5, with D perhaps being TRBD1 or TRBD2 (5 bases each). Per the germline V gene, CDR1 is LNHNV and CDR2 is YYDKDF (reference sequence). The CDR3 length is 16 residues. Trimming left V 3 bases short and J 1 base short, with 15 bases between. DNA for the CDR3: TGTGCCACCAGCAGTCAATTGGGACCGCCCCAAGAGACCCAGTACTTC. This sequence encodes CATSSQLGPPQETQYF.

This chain uses TRBV29-1 with TRBJ1-1; unclear D gene. V was cut by 0 bases and J by 0 bases, with 11 bases left in between. Germline CDR1 SQVTM, CDR2 ANQGSEA. The CDR3 totals 15 residues. CDR3 in amino acids: CSVEDLRHLNTEAFF. CDR3 DNA sequence: TGCAGCGTTGAAGATCTCCGCCACCTGAACACTGAAGCTTTCTTT. The entire variable domain, with the rest obtained from reference TRBV29-1 and TRBJ1-1, is as follows: SAVISQKPSRDICQRGTSLTIQCQVDSQVTMMFWYRQQPGQSLTLIATANQGSEATYESGFVIDKFPISRPNLTFSTLTVSNMSPEDSSIYLCSVEDLRHLNTEAFFGQGTRLTVV.

The chain couples TRBV7-2 to TRBJ2-1, with a possible D match to TRBD2 (5 bases). CDR1 and CDR2 (germline): SGHTA, FQGNSA. Trimming stripped 6 bases from V and 10 bases from J, with 10 bases between. This CDR3 is built from 11 residues. The CDR3: CASRTGEEQFF. CDR3 in DNA: TGTGCCAGCAGGACCGGGGAGGAGCAGTTCTTC. Full variable domain (rest looked up from reference TRBV7-2 and TRBJ2-1): GAGVSQSPSNKVTEKGKDVELRCDPISGHTALYWYRQSLGQGLEFLIYFQGNSAPDKSGLPSDRFSAERTGGSVSTLTIQRTQQEDSAVYLCASRTGEEQFFGPGTRLTVL.

Concerning this clonotype: At one of its ends the junction is not consistent with the germline gene, which may arise from a read error. This chain uses TRBV30 with TRBJ2-7; perhaps TRBD2 as D (6 bases). The CDR3 sequence is 13 residues long. CDR1 and CDR2 from the germline V gene are GTSNPN and SVGIG (reference sequence). The CDR3 region has the DNA TGTGCCTGGACAATGCTTGGGGGGTACGAGCAGCACTTC. Protein sequence: CAWTMLGGYEQHF.

The genes are TRBV20-1 and TRBJ2-7; D gene ambiguous. Germline assignment: CDR1 DFQATT and CDR2 SNEGSKA (reference sequence). Between the trimmed V and J ends, which lost 0 bases and 0 bases, there was a span of 12 bases. This CDR3 is 15 amino acids long. The chain's CDR3 is CSARDPVTVSYEQYF. The CDR3 DNA is TGCAGTGCTAGAGATCCCGTCACAGTCTCCTACGAGCAGTACTTC.

V usage is TRBV20-1 and J usage is TRBJ2-4, with unresolved D. The germline V gene encodes CDR1 DFQATT and CDR2 SNEGSKA (reference sequence). This CDR3 has 14 amino acids. V lost 3 bases to trimming and J lost 0 bases, with 9 bases between them. CDR3 coding DNA: TGCAGTGCTAGGCAAACCCTAGCCAAAAACATTCAGTACTTC. Encoded protein: CSARQTLAKNIQYF.